This paragraph reports one TCR beta chain. The antigen is not known. This sample is part of a study of vaccination and CD4 T cells after COVID-19. Germline-derived CDR1 and CDR2 are DFQATT and SNEGSKA (reference sequence). Trimming left V 2 bases short and J 7 bases short, with 11 bases between. This CDR3 is built from 12 residues. As for treatment: roughly 10-day PBMC culture with coronavirus spike peptide pools or control peptides (ViraFEST assay). Once obtained from cultured CD4+ T cells, the DNA was sequenced using the Oncomine TCR Beta short-read assay. MiXCR, run by TCRdb on the PCR reads, gives a single entry per CDR3 protein. The repertoire holds about 13,000 distinct CDR3 sequences, with about 76% as singletons.

Sequencing was done on a sample of CD4+ T cells from blood, cultured in vitro. V is TRBV20-1 and J is TRBJ1-2, with D possibly matching TRBD1 (5 bases). The sequence was obtained from a human donor who had recovered from COVID-19. The CDR3 region has the DNA TGCAGTGCTAGATCAGGGACGGGTGGCTACACCTTC. Encoded protein: CSARSGTGGYTF.